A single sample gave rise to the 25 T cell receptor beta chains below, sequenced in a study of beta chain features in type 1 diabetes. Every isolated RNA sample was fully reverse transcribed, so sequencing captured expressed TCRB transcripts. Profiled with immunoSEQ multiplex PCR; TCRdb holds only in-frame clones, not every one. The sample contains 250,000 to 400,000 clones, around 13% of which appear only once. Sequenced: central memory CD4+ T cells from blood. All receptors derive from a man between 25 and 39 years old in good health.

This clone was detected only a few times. CDR3 in amino acids: CASSRDSPVQYF. DNA for the CDR3: TGTGCCAGCAGCCGGGACAGCCCGGTTCAGTACTTC. This sequence joins TRBV6-5 and TRBJ2-4, with 7 bases aligning to TRBD1. CDR1 is MNHEY, CDR2 SVGAGI, per germline. J gave up 11 bases and V 6 bases, and 7 bases lay outside the gene matches. The CDR3 spans 12 residues.

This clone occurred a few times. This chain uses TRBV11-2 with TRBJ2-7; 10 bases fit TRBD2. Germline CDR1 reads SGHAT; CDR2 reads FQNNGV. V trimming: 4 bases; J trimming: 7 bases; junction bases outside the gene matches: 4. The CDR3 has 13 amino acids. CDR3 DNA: TGTGCCAGCAGCTCGGGACTAGCGAGGGAGCAGTACGTC. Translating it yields CASSSGLAREQYV.

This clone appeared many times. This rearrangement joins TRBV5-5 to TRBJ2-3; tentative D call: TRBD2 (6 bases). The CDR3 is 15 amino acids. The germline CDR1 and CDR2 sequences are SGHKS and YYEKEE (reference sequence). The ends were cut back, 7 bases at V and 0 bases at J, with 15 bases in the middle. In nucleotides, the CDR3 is TGTGCCAGCTTGAAACCAGGGACTAGCACAGATACGCAGTATTTT. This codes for CASLKPGTSTDTQYF.

CDR3 region: CASTQSRQRGTEAFF. Here the CDR3 DNA reads TGTGCCAGCACCCAAAGTCGACAGAGGGGCACTGAAGCTTTCTTT. The J gene is TRBJ1-1, the V gene TRBV2; a weak D match, TRBD1 (5 bases). Trimming left V 7 bases short and J 4 bases short, with 19 bases between. This CDR3 region has 15 residues. Per germline, CDR1 SNHLY and CDR2 FYNNEI.

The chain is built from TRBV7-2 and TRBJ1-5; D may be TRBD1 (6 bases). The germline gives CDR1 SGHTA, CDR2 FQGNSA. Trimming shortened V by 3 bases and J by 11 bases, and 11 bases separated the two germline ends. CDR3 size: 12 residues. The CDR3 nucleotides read TGTGCCAGCAGCTTGACCCAGGGGTCCCAGCATTTT. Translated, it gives CASSLTQGSQHF.

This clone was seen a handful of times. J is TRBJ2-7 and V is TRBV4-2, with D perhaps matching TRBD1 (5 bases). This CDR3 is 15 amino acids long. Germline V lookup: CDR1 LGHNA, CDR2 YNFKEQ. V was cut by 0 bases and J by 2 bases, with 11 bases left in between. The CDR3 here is CASSQEQVKTYEQYF. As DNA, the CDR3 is TGTGCCAGCAGCCAAGAACAGGTAAAAACCTACGAGCAGTACTTC.

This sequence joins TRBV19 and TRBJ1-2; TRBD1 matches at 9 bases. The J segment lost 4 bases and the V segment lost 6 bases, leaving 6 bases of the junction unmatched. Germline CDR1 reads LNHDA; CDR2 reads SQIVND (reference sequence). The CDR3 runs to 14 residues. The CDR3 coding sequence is TGTGCCAGTAGACCGGGACAGGGCATCTATGGCTACACCTTC. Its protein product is CASRPGQGIYGYTF. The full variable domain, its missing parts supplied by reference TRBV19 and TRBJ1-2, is DGGITQSPKYLFRKEGQNVTLSCEQNLNHDAMYWYRQDPGQGLRLIYYSQIVNDFQKGDIAEGYSVSREKKESFPLTVTSAQKNPTAFYLCASRPGQGIYGYTFGSGTRLTVV.

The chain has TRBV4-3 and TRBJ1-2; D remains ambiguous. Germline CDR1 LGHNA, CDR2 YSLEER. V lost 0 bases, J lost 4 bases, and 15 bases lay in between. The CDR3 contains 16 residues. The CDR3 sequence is CASSQDNGRPTYGYTF. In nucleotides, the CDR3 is TGCGCCAGCAGCCAAGATAACGGCCGTCCCACCTATGGCTACACCTTC.

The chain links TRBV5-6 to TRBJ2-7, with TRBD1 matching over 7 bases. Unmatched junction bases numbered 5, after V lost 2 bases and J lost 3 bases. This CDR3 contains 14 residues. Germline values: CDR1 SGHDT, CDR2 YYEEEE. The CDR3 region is CASSFYRGSYEQYF. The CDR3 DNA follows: TGTGCCAGCAGCTTTTACAGGGGTAGCTACGAGCAGTACTTC.

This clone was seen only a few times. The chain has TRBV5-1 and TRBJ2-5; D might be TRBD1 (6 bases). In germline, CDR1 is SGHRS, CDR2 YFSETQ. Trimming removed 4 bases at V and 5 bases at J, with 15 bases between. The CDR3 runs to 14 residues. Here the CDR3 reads CASSTTGYGETQYF. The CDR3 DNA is TGCGCCAGCAGCACTACAGGGTATGGGGAGACCCAGTACTTC.

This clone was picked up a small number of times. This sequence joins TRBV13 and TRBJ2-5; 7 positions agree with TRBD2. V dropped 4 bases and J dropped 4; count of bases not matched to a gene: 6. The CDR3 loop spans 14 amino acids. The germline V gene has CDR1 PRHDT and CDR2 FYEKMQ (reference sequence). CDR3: CASSYPGLRETQYF. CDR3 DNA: TGTGCCAGCAGCTACCCGGGACTACGAGAGACCCAGTACTTC.

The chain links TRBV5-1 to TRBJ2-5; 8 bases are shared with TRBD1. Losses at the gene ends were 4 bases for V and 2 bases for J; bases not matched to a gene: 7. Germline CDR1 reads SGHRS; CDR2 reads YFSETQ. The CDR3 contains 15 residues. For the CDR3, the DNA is TGCGCCAGCAGCCTGACAGGGGCGACACAAGAGACCCAGTACTTC. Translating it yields CASSLTGATQETQYF. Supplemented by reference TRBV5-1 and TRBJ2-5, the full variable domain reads KAGVTQTPRYLIKTRGQQVTLSCSPISGHRSVSWYQQTPGQGLQFLFEYFSETQRNKGNFPGRFSGRQFSNSRSEMNVSTLELGDSALYLCASSLTGATQETQYFGPGTRLLVL.

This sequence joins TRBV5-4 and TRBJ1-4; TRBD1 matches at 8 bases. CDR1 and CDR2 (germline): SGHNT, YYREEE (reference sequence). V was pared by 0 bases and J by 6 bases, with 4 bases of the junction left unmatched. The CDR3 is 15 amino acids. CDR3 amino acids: CASSLGTGSHEKLFF. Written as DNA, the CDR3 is TGTGCCAGCAGCTTGGGGACAGGGAGTCATGAAAAACTGTTTTTT.

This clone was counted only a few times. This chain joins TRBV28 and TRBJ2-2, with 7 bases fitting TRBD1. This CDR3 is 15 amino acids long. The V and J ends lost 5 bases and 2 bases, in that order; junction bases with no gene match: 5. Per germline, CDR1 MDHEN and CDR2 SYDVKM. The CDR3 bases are TGTGCCAGCAGTCCCGACAGGGTCAACACCGGGGAGCTGTTTTTT. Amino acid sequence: CASSPDRVNTGELFF.

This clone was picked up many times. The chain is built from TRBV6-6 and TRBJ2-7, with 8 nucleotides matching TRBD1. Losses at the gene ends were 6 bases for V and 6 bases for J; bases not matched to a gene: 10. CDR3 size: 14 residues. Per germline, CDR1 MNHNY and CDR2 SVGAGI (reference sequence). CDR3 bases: TGTGCCAGCAGATCGTCCCAGGGGGCGAGCGAGCAGTACGTC. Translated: CASRSSQGASEQYV.

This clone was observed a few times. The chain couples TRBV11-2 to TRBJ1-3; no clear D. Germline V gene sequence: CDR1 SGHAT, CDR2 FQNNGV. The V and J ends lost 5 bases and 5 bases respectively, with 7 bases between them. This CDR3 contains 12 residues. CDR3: CASSESRNTIYF. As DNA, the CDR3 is TGTGCCAGCAGCGAGAGTAGAAACACCATATATTTT. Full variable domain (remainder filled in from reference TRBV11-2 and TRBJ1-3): EAGVAQSPRYKIIEKRQSVAFWCNPISGHATLYWYQQILGQGPKLLIQFQNNGVVDDSQLPKDRFSAERLKGVDSTLKIQPAKLEDSAVYLCASSESRNTIYFGEGSWLTVV.

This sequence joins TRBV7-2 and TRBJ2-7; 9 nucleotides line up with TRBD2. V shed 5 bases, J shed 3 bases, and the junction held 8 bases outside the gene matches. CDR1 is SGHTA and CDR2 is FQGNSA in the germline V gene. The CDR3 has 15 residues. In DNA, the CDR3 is TGTGCCAGCAGCCAACCAGCGGGGGGTTACTACGAGCAGTACTTC. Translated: CASSQPAGGYYEQYF.

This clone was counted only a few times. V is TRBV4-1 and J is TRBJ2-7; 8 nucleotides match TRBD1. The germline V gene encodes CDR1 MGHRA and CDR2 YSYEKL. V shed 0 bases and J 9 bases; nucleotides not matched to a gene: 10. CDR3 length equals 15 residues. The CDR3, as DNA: TGCGCCAGCAGCCAAGAACCAGGGGGCAAATGGGGGCAGTACGTC. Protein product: CASSQEPGGKWGQYV.

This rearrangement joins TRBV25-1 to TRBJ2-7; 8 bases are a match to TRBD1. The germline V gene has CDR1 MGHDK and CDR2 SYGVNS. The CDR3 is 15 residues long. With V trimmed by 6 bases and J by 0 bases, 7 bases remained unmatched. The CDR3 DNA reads TGTGCCAGCAGGCGGGGACAGGTGACCTCCTACGAGCAGTACTTC. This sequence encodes CASRRGQVTSYEQYF.

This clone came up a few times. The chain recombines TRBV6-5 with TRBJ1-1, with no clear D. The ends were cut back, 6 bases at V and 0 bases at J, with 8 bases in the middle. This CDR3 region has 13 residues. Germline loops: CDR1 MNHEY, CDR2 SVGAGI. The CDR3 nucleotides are TGTGCCAGCAGCGGACTGCTGAACACTGAAGCTTTCTTT. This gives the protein CASSGLLNTEAFF.

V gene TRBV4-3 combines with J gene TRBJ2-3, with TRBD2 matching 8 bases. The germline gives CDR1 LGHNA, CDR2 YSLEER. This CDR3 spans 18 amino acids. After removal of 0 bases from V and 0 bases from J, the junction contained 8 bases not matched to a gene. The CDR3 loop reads CASSQDLFGGGSTDTQYF. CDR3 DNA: TGCGCCAGCAGCCAAGATCTATTCGGGGGGGGTAGCACAGATACGCAGTATTTT.

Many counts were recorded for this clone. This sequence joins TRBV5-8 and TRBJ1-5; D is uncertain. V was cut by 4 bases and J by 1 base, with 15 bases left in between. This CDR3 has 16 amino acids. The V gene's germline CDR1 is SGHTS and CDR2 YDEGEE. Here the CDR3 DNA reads TGTGCCAGCAGCCCCCGATGGGCGGGGAGCAATCAGCCCCAGCATTTT. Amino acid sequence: CASSPRWAGSNQPQHF.

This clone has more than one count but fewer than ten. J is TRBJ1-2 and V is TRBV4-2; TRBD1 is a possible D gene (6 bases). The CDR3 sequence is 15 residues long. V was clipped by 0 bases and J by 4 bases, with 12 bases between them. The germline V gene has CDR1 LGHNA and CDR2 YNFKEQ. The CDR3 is CASSQDVGGGYGYTF. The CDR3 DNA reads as TGTGCCAGCAGCCAAGACGTGGGGGGCGGCTATGGCTACACCTTC.

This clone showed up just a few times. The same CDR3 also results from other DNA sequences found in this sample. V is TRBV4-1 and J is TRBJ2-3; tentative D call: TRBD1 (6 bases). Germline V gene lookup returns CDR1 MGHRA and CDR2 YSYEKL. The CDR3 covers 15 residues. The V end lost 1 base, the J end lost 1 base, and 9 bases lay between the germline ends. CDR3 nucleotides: TGCGCCAGCAGCCAAGCTGACAGGCGCACAGATACGCAGTATTTT. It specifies CASSQADRRTDTQYF.

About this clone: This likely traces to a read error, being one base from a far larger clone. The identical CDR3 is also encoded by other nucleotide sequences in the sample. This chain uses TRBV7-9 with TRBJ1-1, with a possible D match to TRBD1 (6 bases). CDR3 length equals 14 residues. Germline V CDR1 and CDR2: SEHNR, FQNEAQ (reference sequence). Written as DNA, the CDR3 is TGTGCCAGCTACGGATCCCGGTGGGACACTGAAGCCTTCTTT. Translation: CASYGSRWDTEAFF.